These 18 T cell receptor beta chains were all obtained from the same sample, sequenced in a study of cytomegalovirus exposure and HLA in healthy donors. The table came from immunoSEQ multiplex PCR; TCRdb's copy has only in-frame clones and leaves some out. The data hold 220,000 or so clones, with approximately 83% observed a single time. Material: PBMCs. The receptors come from a woman in her twenties or thirties in good health and CMV-seropositive.

The J gene is TRBJ2-3, the V gene TRBV7-9, with 7 bases aligning to TRBD2. This CDR3 has 14 residues. CDR1 and CDR2 (germline): SEHNR, FQNEAQ (reference sequence). V was clipped by 1 base and J by 6 bases; unmatched bases: 4. Here the CDR3 DNA reads TGTGCCAGCAGCTTAGGCGGGAGTGATGATACGCAGTATTTT. Translating it yields CASSLGGSDDTQYF. Filled out from reference TRBV7-9 and TRBJ2-3, the complete variable domain reads DTGVSQNPRHKITKRGQNVTFRCDPISEHNRLYWYRQTLGQGPEFLTYFQNEAQLEKSRLLSDRFSAERPKGSFSTLEIQRTEQGDSAMYLCASSLGGSDDTQYFGPGTRLTVL.

This clone was seen only once. The chain uses TRBV18 and TRBJ2-3; D is perhaps TRBD2 (6 bases). The germline V gene encodes CDR1 KGHSH and CDR2 LQKENI. Trimming took 2 bases from V and 2 from J, leaving 8 bases between them. The CDR3 loop spans 14 amino acids. CDR3 protein: CASSPGTPTDTQYF. The CDR3 DNA reads as TGTGCCAGCTCACCAGGGACTCCCACAGATACGCAGTATTTT. Using reference TRBV18 and TRBJ2-3 for the parts outside the CDR3, the full variable domain is NAGVMQNPRHLVRRRGQEARLRCSPMKGHSHVYWYRQLPEEGLKFMVYLQKENIIDESGMPKERFSAEFPKEGPSILRIQQVVRGDSAAYFCASSPGTPTDTQYFGPGTRLTVL.

This clone was recorded only once. This chain connects TRBV28 to TRBJ1-1; tentatively, D is TRBD1 (5 bases). The CDR3 totals 13 residues. Germline-derived CDR1 and CDR2 are MDHEN and SYDVKM. The V end was cut by 4 bases, the J end by 3 bases, with 9 bases between. Written as DNA, the CDR3 is TGTGCCAGCAGTTCGCTGGGGGACACTGAAGCTTTCTTT. Its translation: CASSSLGDTEAFF.

This chain links TRBV27 with TRBJ1-1; D uncertain. This CDR3 spans 12 amino acids. Germline V gene data show CDR1 as MNHEY and CDR2 as SMNVEV (reference sequence). With 8 bases removed from V and 2 bases from J, the gap between germline ends came to 9 bases. CDR3 DNA: TGTGCCAGCTTTCACAGAAACACTGAAGCTTTCTTT. Protein product: CASFHRNTEAFF.

The V gene is TRBV19, the J gene TRBJ2-1, with 8 bases matching TRBD1. The length of the CDR3 is 15 residues. Germline V gene data show CDR1 as LNHDA and CDR2 as SQIVND (reference sequence). V shed 5 bases, J shed 4 bases, and the junction held 7 bases outside the gene matches. CDR3 DNA: TGTGCCAGTAGTTCGGACAGGGAGGTGTACAATGAGCAGTTCTTC. It translates to CASSSDREVYNEQFF.

This chain joins TRBV5-6 and TRBJ2-1; TRBD2 might be the D (5 bases). Germline-derived CDR1 and CDR2 are SGHDT and YYEEEE. This CDR3 has 15 residues. Deletions cut 0 bases from V and 2 bases from J, with 9 bases between. The CDR3: CASSLVGSAYNEQFF. Here the CDR3 DNA reads TGTGCCAGCAGCTTGGTAGGGAGCGCCTACAATGAGCAGTTCTTC.

The rearrangement joins TRBV10-1 to TRBJ2-7; D gene unclear. This CDR3 has 13 residues. Trimming removed 2 bases at V and 6 bases at J, with 11 bases between. In germline, CDR1 is WNHNN, CDR2 SYGVQD (reference sequence). The DNA for the CDR3 is TGCGCCAGCAGTGAGAAGACGACCGGCGAGCAGTACTTC. It specifies CASSEKTTGEQYF.

The chain couples TRBV9 to TRBJ1-1, with 7 bases matching TRBD1. The V and J ends lost 5 bases and 6 bases, in that order; junction bases with no gene match: 7. The CDR3 loop spans 13 amino acids. Germline-derived CDR1 and CDR2 are SGDLS and YYNGEE. The CDR3 coding sequence is TGTGCCAGCAGTGGGGACAGTTGGGCTGAAGCTTTCTTT. It is translated as CASSGDSWAEAFF. The full variable domain, rest sourced from reference TRBV9 and TRBJ1-1, is DSGVTQTPKHLITATGQRVTLRCSPRSGDLSVYWYQQSLDQGLQFLIQYYNGEERAKGNILERFSAQQFPDLHSELNLSSLELGDSALYFCASSGDSWAEAFFGQGTRLTVV.

The rearrangement links TRBV7-9 to TRBJ1-3; D gene unclear. There are 12 residues in the CDR3. V lost 10 bases, J lost 3 bases, and 10 bases lay in between. Germline V lookup: CDR1 SEHNR, CDR2 FQNEAQ (reference sequence). CDR3 sequence reads: CATHSVGNTIYF. The CDR3 nucleotides are TGTGCCACCCACTCAGTTGGAAACACCATATATTTT.

This chain uses TRBV10-2 with TRBJ2-1; maybe TRBD1 (6 bases). The CDR3 is 13 amino acids. Deletions cut 5 bases from V and 3 bases from J, with 8 bases between. Germline CDR1 WSHSY, CDR2 SAAADI. This CDR3 reads CASSRDIYNEQFF. The CDR3 DNA is TGCGCCAGCAGTCGGGACATCTACAATGAGCAGTTCTTC.

This rearrangement joins TRBV29-1 to TRBJ1-1, with D possibly being TRBD1 (5 bases). Trimming shortened V by 6 bases and J by 1 base, and 15 bases separated the two germline ends. Germline CDR1 reads SQVTM; CDR2 reads ANQGSEA. CDR3 length equals 14 residues. The CDR3 loop is CSVAQDRQNTEAFF. CDR3 DNA: TGCAGCGTGGCCCAAGACAGACAGAACACTGAAGCTTTCTTT.

The table lists this clone with a count of one. This rearrangement joins TRBV6-1 to TRBJ1-5, with D perhaps TRBD1 (6 bases). The germline V gene has CDR1 MNHNS and CDR2 SASEGT. V was shortened by 4 bases and J by 3 bases, with 10 bases between the two germline ends. The CDR3 is 14 amino acids. The CDR3, as DNA: TGTGCCAGCAGTGGTCGACAGGCCAATCAGCCCCAGCATTTT. This codes for CASSGRQANQPQHF.

This sequence joins TRBV6-1 and TRBJ2-3; D remains ambiguous. V gave up 1 base and J gave up 2 bases, with 4 bases separating them. Germline V CDR1 and CDR2: MNHNS, SASEGT. CDR3 length: 13 residues. CDR3 bases: TGTGCCAGCAGTGAAGTGCCCACAGATACGCAGTATTTT. It specifies CASSEVPTDTQYF.

This chain connects TRBV4-1 to TRBJ1-2; D not certain. The CDR3 spans 11 residues. Trimming took off 0 bases at V and 12 bases at J, with 8 bases between the two ends. Germline CDR1 is MGHRA and CDR2 is YSYEKL. The CDR3 sequence: CASSQDRMHTF. The CDR3 bases are TGCGCCAGCAGCCAAGACCGGATGCACACCTTC.

The chain couples TRBV5-4 to TRBJ1-3; D perhaps matches TRBD1 (5 bases). Germline values: CDR1 SGHNT, CDR2 YYREEE (reference sequence). This CDR3 spans 16 amino acids. The V and J ends lost 3 bases and 0 bases respectively, with 13 bases between them. CDR3 DNA sequence: TGTGCCAGCAGCTCGGGGGGACTGAGCTCTGGAAACACCATATATTTT. This codes for CASSSGGLSSGNTIYF.

This clone showed up just a few times. The chain couples TRBV6-5 to TRBJ2-7, with TRBD1 as a possible D gene (6 bases). Trimming stripped 11 bases from V and 3 bases from J, with 20 bases between. This CDR3 region has 14 residues. Germline V gene data show CDR1 as MNHEY and CDR2 as SVGAGI. CDR3 DNA: TGTGCCGTTCGGAGCTTAAGACAGGTCTACGAGCAGTACTTC. Translation: CAVRSLRQVYEQYF.

The chain recombines TRBV5-6 with TRBJ1-2, with TRBD1 as a possible D gene (5 bases). This CDR3 contains 13 residues. From germline, CDR1 is SGHDT and CDR2 YYEEEE. V gave up 4 bases and J gave up 6 bases, with 13 bases separating them. The DNA of the CDR3 is TGTGCCAGCAGCCAACAGGTTTTGGATGGCTACACCTTC. This codes for CASSQQVLDGYTF.

The CDR3 is CASSLVPGPYGYTF. The CDR3 DNA reads TGTGCCAGCAGTTTAGTACCAGGACCCTATGGCTACACCTTC. The chain joins TRBV27 to TRBJ1-2; D unclear. CDR3 length: 14 amino acids. Trimming removed 2 bases at V and 4 bases at J, with 11 bases between. Germline loops: CDR1 MNHEY, CDR2 SMNVEV (reference sequence).